The next 11 T cell receptor beta chains were all read from a single sample in a study of monozygotic twins with cystic fibrosis. Profiled with immunoSEQ multiplex PCR; TCRdb holds only in-frame clones, not every one. The sample lists 29,000 or so clones, about 82% seen once, with about 0.96% in the top ten. The specimen was blood. The receptors come from a girl aged 2 to 10 with cystic fibrosis.

The chain recombines TRBV9 with TRBJ2-2; no clear D. Germline V lookup: CDR1 SGDLS, CDR2 YYNGEE. Trimming stripped 0 bases from V and 4 bases from J, with 4 bases between. The CDR3 is 13 residues long. This CDR3 is CASSVGSTGELFF. CDR3 in DNA: TGTGCCAGCAGCGTAGGGAGCACCGGGGAGCTGTTTTTT.

As regards this clone: The identical CDR3 is also encoded by other nucleotide sequences in the sample. The rearrangement joins TRBV5-1 to TRBJ2-5; 9 bases agree with TRBD1. The ends lost 4 bases at V and 2 bases at J; junction bases unmatched: 3. The CDR3 covers 14 residues. Germline V gives CDR1 SGHRS, CDR2 YFSETQ. The DNA of the CDR3 is TGCGCCAGCAGCCTCGGACAGGGGCAAGAGACCCAGTACTTC. Translated, it gives CASSLGQGQETQYF.

V is TRBV7-9 and J is TRBJ2-1; D possibly corresponds to TRBD1 (6 bases). From germline, CDR1 is SEHNR and CDR2 FQNEAQ (reference sequence). V gave up 6 bases and J gave up 6 bases, with 18 bases separating them. The CDR3 spans 15 residues. For the CDR3, the DNA is TGTGCCAGCAGACCCCCGGGACATAGCGTCAATGAGCAGTTCTTC. Translation: CASRPPGHSVNEQFF.

Only a few counts were recorded for this clone. The V call is TRBV14, the J call TRBJ2-7; D possibly uses TRBD1 or TRBD2 (6 bases each). This CDR3 spans 16 amino acids. CDR1 and CDR2 (germline): SGHDN, FVKESK. Trimming left V 0 bases short and J 5 bases short, with 17 bases between. In DNA form, the CDR3 reads TGTGCCAGCAGCCAAGATGCAGGGGCTTCTAGCGACGAGCAGTACTTC. It encodes CASSQDAGASSDEQYF.

In DNA, the CDR3 is TGTGCCAGCAGCCAAACACCCGTAGGCGGGATTAACCAAGAGACCCAGTACTTC. Its translation: CASSQTPVGGINQETQYF. The chain carries TRBV7-9 and TRBJ2-5, with TRBD2 as a possible D gene (6 bases). The CDR3 is made up of 18 amino acids. Germline V CDR1 and CDR2: SEHNR, FQNEAQ (reference sequence). The V end lost 5 bases, the J end lost 0 bases, and 22 bases lay between the germline ends.

V and J are TRBV30 and TRBJ1-2; 8 bases align to TRBD1. The germline gives CDR1 GTSNPN, CDR2 SVGIG (reference sequence). The CDR3 contains 13 residues. V lost 5 bases and J lost 2; bases outside the gene matches: 4. CDR3 DNA: TGTGCCTGGGCCCGGACAGGGAACTATGGCTACACCTTC. Translating it yields CAWARTGNYGYTF.

V usage is TRBV11-1 and J usage is TRBJ1-1; no clear D. V lost 3 bases, J lost 5 bases, and 16 bases lay in between. This CDR3 has 15 amino acids. Germline CDR1 SGHAT, CDR2 FQDESV (reference sequence). The CDR3 loop reads CASSFTSRRDTEAFF. For the CDR3, the DNA is TGTGCCAGCAGCTTTACTTCACGGCGAGATACTGAAGCTTTCTTT.

The J gene is TRBJ1-1, the V gene TRBV4-2; D is undetermined. The V gene lost 0 bases and the J gene lost 5 bases, with 7 bases spanning the gap. The germline CDR1 and CDR2 sequences are LGHNA and YNFKEQ. The CDR3 consists of 13 residues. DNA of the CDR3: TGTGCCAGCAGCCAAGAGCGGGATACTGAAGCTTTCTTT. Translated, it gives CASSQERDTEAFF.

The chain is built from TRBV29-1 and TRBJ1-4, with 7 bases fitting TRBD1. The V gene's germline CDR1 is SQVTM and CDR2 ANQGSEA. Trimming at V came to 6 bases and at J to 4 bases, leaving 5 bases not matched to a gene. The CDR3 totals 13 residues. The CDR3 sequence: CSVGGQINEKLFF. CDR3 coding DNA: TGCAGCGTCGGGGGACAGATTAATGAAAAACTGTTTTTT.

The J gene is TRBJ1-1, the V gene TRBV4-1; D might be TRBD1 (6 bases). Germline assignment: CDR1 MGHRA and CDR2 YSYEKL. V lost 0 bases and J lost 0, with 11 bases in between. The CDR3 extends over 16 amino acids. The CDR3 DNA follows: TGCGCCAGCAGCCAAGAAGGGGGACTCATGAACACTGAAGCTTTCTTT. This codes for CASSQEGGLMNTEAFF.

The V call is TRBV6-1, the J call TRBJ2-1; D call uncertain. The V gene lost 8 bases and the J gene lost 8 bases, with 13 bases spanning the gap. Germline loops: CDR1 MNHNS, CDR2 SASEGT. This CDR3 comprises 12 residues. CDR3 sequence (DNA): TGTGCCAGCCGTGGTTTTACTGATGAGCAGTTCTTC. It specifies CASRGFTDEQFF.